The 7 T cell receptor beta chains listed next were all sequenced from one sample in a study of response to subunit inactivated influenza vaccine. TCRdb passed the RT-PCR reads through MiXCR, listing each CDR3 protein once. The table shows approximately 520,000 distinct CDR3 sequences, with 15% to 20% occurring only once. The sample in question was CD4+ T cells sorted from PBMCs, obtained less than 25 months after vaccination. The receptor set was obtained from a man aged 50-75 years who received an inactivated influenza vaccine.

This clonotype came up many times. The gene calls are TRBV12-3 or TRBV12-4 and TRBJ2-3; 12 positions match TRBD2. The CDR3 has 21 residues. V was pared by 3 bases and J by 1 base, with 17 bases of the junction left unmatched. The CDR3 bases are TGTGCCAGCAGTTTTCAGAACTCGAGACTAGCGGGGGTTTCAGGCACAGATACGCAGTATTTT. Its protein product is CASSFQNSRLAGVSGTDTQYF.

Only a few counts were recorded for this clonotype. This chain uses TRBV19 with TRBJ2-2; D is perhaps TRBD1 (5 bases). The CDR3 has 13 amino acids. Germline assignment: CDR1 LNHDA and CDR2 SQIVND (reference sequence). V gave up 4 bases and J gave up 3 bases, with 6 bases separating them. The DNA of the CDR3 is TGTGCCAGTAGTACCAGGGACACCGGGGAGCTGTTTTTT. Protein sequence: CASSTRDTGELFF.

CDR3 protein: CASSSRDRATAQYF. The DNA of the CDR3 is TGTGCCAGCAGTTCCCGGGACAGAGCTACGGCCCAGTACTTC. The V gene is TRBV12-3 or TRBV12-4, the J gene TRBJ2-5; TRBD1 aligns across 7 bases. The CDR3 runs 14 residues. Losses at the gene ends were 4 bases for V and 9 bases for J; bases not matched to a gene: 11.

This clonotype came up a few times. The chain carries TRBV5-1 and TRBJ2-7; 7 bases fit TRBD1. Losses at the gene ends were 4 bases for V and 3 bases for J; bases not matched to a gene: 10. Germline values: CDR1 SGHRS, CDR2 YFSETQ. The CDR3 sequence is 15 residues long. CDR3 region: CASSADRASYYEQYF. For the CDR3, the DNA is TGCGCCAGCAGCGCTGACAGGGCTTCTTACTACGAGCAGTACTTC.

This clonotype showed up just a few times. V usage is TRBV6-5 and J usage is TRBJ1-3; D remains unclear. Germline V gives CDR1 MNHEY, CDR2 SVGAGI. This CDR3 has 17 amino acids. The V and J ends lost 0 bases and 4 bases respectively, with 16 bases between them. The CDR3 is CASSYSLTSGSGNTIYF. Written as DNA, the CDR3 is TGTGCCAGCAGTTACTCTTTAACCTCGGGATCCGGAAACACCATATATTTT.

This chain uses TRBV3-1 with TRBJ1-1; D remains ambiguous. CDR3 length equals 14 residues. V lost 1 base and J lost 1, with 7 bases in between. Germline lookup yields CDR1 LGHDT and CDR2 YNNKEL (reference sequence). The CDR3 nucleotides read TGTGCCAGCAGCCAAGGTTGGGAGAACACTGAAGCTTTCTTT. This encodes CASSQGWENTEAFF.

This clonotype was seen a handful of times. The chain carries TRBV10-3 and TRBJ2-2; the D gene could be TRBD1 or TRBD2 (5 bases each). The CDR3 totals 15 residues. Trimming cost V 7 bases and J 0 bases, with 12 bases left between them. Per germline, CDR1 ENHRY and CDR2 SYGVKD. Here the CDR3 DNA reads TGTGCCATCAAAGGTGGGGGAGCGAACACCGGGGAGCTGTTTTTT. The encoded protein is CAIKGGGANTGELFF.